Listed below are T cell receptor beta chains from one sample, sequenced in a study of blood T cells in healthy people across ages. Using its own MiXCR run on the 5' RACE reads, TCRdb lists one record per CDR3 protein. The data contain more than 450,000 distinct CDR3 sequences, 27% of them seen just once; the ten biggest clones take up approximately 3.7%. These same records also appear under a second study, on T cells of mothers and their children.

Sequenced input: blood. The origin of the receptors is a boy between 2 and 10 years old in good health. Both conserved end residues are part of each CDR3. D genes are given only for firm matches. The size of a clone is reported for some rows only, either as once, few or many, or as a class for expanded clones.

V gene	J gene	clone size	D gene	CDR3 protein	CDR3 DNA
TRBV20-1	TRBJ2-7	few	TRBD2	CSAGPTSGYEQYF	TGCAGTGCCGGCCCGACTAGCGGCTACGAGCAGTACTTC
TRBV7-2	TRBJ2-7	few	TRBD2	CASSLLSGGAYEQYF	TGTGCCAGCAGTCTATTGTCGGGGGGGGCCTACGAGCAGTACTTC
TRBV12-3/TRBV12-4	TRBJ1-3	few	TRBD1	CASRDRGRGNTIYF	TGTGCCAGCAGGGACAGGGGGCGAGGAAACACCATATATTTT
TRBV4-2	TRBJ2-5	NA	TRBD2	CASSFTGLAGEETQYF	TGTGCCAGCAGCTTCACGGGACTAGCGGGGGAAGAGACCCAGTACTTC
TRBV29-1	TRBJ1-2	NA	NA	CSVESPGVDYGYTF	TGCAGCGTTGAATCCCCGGGGGTGGACTATGGCTACACCTTC
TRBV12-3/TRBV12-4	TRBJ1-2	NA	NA	CASSLVQANYGYTF	TGTGCCAGCAGTTTAGTACAGGCGAACTATGGCTACACCTTC
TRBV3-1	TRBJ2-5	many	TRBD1	CASSKGQGDQETQYF	TGTGCCAGCAGCAAAGGACAGGGCGATCAAGAGACCCAGTACTTC
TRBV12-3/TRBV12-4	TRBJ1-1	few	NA	CASSAQGTSAEAFF	TGTGCCAGCAGTGCACAAGGGACCTCCGCTGAAGCTTTCTTT
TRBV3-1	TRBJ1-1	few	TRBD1	CASSQVAGGGTEAFF	TGTGCCAGCAGCCAAGTTGCAGGGGGAGGCACTGAAGCTTTCTTT
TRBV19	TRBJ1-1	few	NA	CASSVGSGEAFF	TGTGCCAGTAGTGTCGGTTCGGGTGAAGCTTTCTTT
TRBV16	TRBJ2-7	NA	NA	CASSQSARVHYEQYF	TGTGCCAGCAGCCAATCCGCCCGGGTGCACTACGAGCAGTACTTC
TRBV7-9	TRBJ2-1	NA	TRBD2	CASSSPDPLAGGWNEQFF	TGTGCCAGCAGCTCTCCCGACCCCCTAGCGGGAGGGTGGAATGAGCAGTTCTTC
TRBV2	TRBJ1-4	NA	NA	CASSRASREKLFF	TGTGCCAGCTCAAGGGCAAGTCGCGAAAAACTGTTTTTT
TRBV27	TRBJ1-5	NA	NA	CASRETTSQPQHF	TGTGCCAGCAGGGAGACGACATCTCAGCCCCAGCATTTT
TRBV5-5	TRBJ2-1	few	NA	CASSITGNEQFF	TGTGCCAGCAGCATAACAGGGAATGAGCAGTTCTTC
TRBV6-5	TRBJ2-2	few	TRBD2	CASSSTRLAPNTGELFF	TGTGCCAGCAGTTCCACACGACTAGCGCCGAACACCGGGGAGCTGTTTTTT
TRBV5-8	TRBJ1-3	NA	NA	CASSLEAQDTIYF	TGTGCCAGCAGCTTGGAGGCGCAGGACACCATATATTTT
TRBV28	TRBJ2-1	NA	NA	CASIRGDNEQFF	TGTGCCAGTATCAGAGGGGACAATGAGCAGTTCTTC
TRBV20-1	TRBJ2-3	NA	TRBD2	CSAKNPGLATSDTQYF	TGCAGTGCTAAAAACCCGGGACTAGCGACATCAGATACGCAGTATTTT
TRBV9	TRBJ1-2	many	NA	CASSVEGSYGYTF	TGTGCCAGCAGCGTAGAAGGGAGCTATGGCTACACCTTC
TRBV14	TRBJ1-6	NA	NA	CASSQAPQGPANSPLHF	TGTGCCAGCAGCCAAGCCCCCCAGGGACCGGCAAATTCACCCCTCCACTTT
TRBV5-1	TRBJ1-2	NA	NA	CASSLAVGEDGYTF	TGCGCCAGCAGCTTGGCAGTAGGGGAGGATGGCTACACCTTC
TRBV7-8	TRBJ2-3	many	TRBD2	CASRKRASGGSASTDTQYF	TGTGCCAGCAGAAAACGCGCTAGCGGGGGGTCAGCTAGCACAGATACGCAGTATTTT
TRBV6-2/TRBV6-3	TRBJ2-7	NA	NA	CASSYDRSYEQYF	TGTGCCAGCAGTTACGACAGGTCCTACGAGCAGTACTTC
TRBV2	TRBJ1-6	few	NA	CASSEGNSPLHF	TGTGCCAGCAGTGAAGGGAACTCACCCCTCCACTTT
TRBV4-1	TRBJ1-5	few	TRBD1	CASSQEGGRISNQPQHF	TGCGCCAGCAGCCAAGAAGGGGGCCGAATTAGCAATCAGCCCCAGCATTTT
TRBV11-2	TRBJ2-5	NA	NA	CASSLGSGLQETQYF	TGTGCCAGCAGCTTAGGGAGTGGACTTCAAGAGACCCAGTACTTC